A single sample gave rise to the 14 T cell receptor beta chains below, sequenced in a study of OX40 agonist ivuxolimab in advanced cancers. The protocol was immunoSEQ multiplex PCR, while the TCRdb copy is restricted to in-frame clones and leaves out a portion. The sample includes tens of thousands of clones, approximately 95% of them seen just once. The starting material was CD4+ or CD8+ T cells sorted from blood, obtained in a trial of the OX40 agonist ivuxolimab. The receptors come from an adult with an advanced solid tumor such as melanoma, head and neck, liver or kidney cancer.

The J gene is TRBJ2-1, the V gene TRBV7-3; the match to TRBD2 covers 10 bases. The CDR3 spans 17 residues. The V segment lost 4 bases and the J segment 0 bases; nucleotides outside the gene matches: 6. CDR1 SGHTA and CDR2 FQGTGA come from the germline V gene. This CDR3 reads CASSSGTSENSYNEQFF. DNA of the CDR3: TGTGCCAGCAGCTCCGGGACTAGCGAAAACTCCTACAATGAGCAGTTCTTC.

The rearrangement uses TRBV11-2 and TRBJ2-7, with no clear D. The V end was cut by 1 base, the J end by 0 bases, with 7 bases between. The CDR3 spans 14 residues. Germline V CDR1 and CDR2: SGHAT, FQNNGV. CDR3 sequence reads: CASSLVRDSYEQYF. DNA for the CDR3: TGTGCCAGCAGCTTAGTTAGGGACTCCTACGAGCAGTACTTC.

The rearrangement joins TRBV28 to TRBJ2-1; no clear D gene. V was shortened by 5 bases and J by 0 bases, with 8 bases between the two germline ends. This CDR3 is 14 amino acids long. The germline gives CDR1 MDHEN, CDR2 SYDVKM. The CDR3 sequence is CASSGVASYNEQFF. CDR3 sequence (DNA): TGTGCCAGCAGTGGCGTAGCCTCCTACAATGAGCAGTTCTTC.

The V call is TRBV7-3, the J call TRBJ2-1; 7 bases line up with TRBD1. CDR1 and CDR2 (germline): SGHTA, FQGTGA. Trimming at V came to 6 bases and at J to 9 bases, leaving 5 bases not matched to a gene. The CDR3 extends over 12 amino acids. This CDR3 is CASRQGGGEQFF. The CDR3 DNA reads as TGTGCCAGCAGACAAGGGGGCGGTGAGCAGTTCTTC.

This chain joins TRBV5-4 and TRBJ1-1; a possible D gene is TRBD1 (6 bases). The germline V and J ends were trimmed by 4 bases and 0 bases, with 10 bases remaining between them. This CDR3 contains 14 residues. CDR1 and CDR2 (germline): SGHNT, YYREEE (reference sequence). The CDR3 nucleotides read TGTGCCAGCAGCCCGACAGGAATGAACACTGAAGCTTTCTTT. It specifies CASSPTGMNTEAFF.

The rearrangement links TRBV5-6 to TRBJ1-1, with D hard to call. The germline V gene has CDR1 SGHDT and CDR2 YYEEEE. Trimming shortened V by 0 bases and J by 2 bases, and 5 bases separated the two germline ends. The CDR3 extends over 13 amino acids. This chain's CDR3 is CASSLGPNTEAFF. DNA of the CDR3: TGTGCCAGCAGCTTGGGCCCTAACACTGAAGCTTTCTTT.

The chain employs TRBV2 and TRBJ2-1; 7 positions agree with TRBD2. The J segment lost 8 bases and the V segment lost 6 bases, leaving 10 bases of the junction unmatched. The length of the CDR3 is 14 residues. CDR1 SNHLY and CDR2 FYNNEI come from the germline V gene. The chain's CDR3 is CASSGRLAAYEQFF. The DNA of the CDR3 is TGTGCCAGCAGCGGAAGACTAGCTGCTTATGAGCAGTTCTTC.

J is TRBJ2-5 and V is TRBV5-6; D possibly corresponds to TRBD2 (6 bases). Per germline, CDR1 SGHDT and CDR2 YYEEEE. This CDR3 is 14 amino acids long. Trimming cost V 3 bases and J 11 bases, with 20 bases left between them. The CDR3 DNA sequence: TGTGCCAGCAGCTCCGGGACTTCCCGAGGGGAGCAGTACTTC. The encoded protein is CASSSGTSRGEQYF. The full variable domain, in which reference TRBV5-6 and TRBJ2-5 provide the parts outside the CDR3, is DAGVTQSPTHLIKTRGQQVTLRCSPKSGHDTVSWYQQALGQGPQFIFQYYEEEERQRGNFPDRFSGHQFPNYSSELNVNALLLGDSALYLCASSSGTSRGEQYFGPGTRLLVL.

This chain uses TRBV21-1 with TRBJ2-1; the DNA was not compared with TRBD2, the D call given in the table. TRBV21-1 is designated a pseudogene. This CDR3 is 17 amino acids long. The CDR3 DNA reads TGTGCCAGCAGCAAAGAGCCTAGCGGGAGGCCTTACAATGAGCAGTTCTTC. Its protein product is CASSKEPSGRPYNEQFF.

J is TRBJ2-7 and V is TRBV2; 8 nucleotides match TRBD1. The junction had 4 bases not matched to a gene; V was cut back by 4 bases and J by 2 bases. Germline V CDR1 and CDR2: SNHLY, FYNNEI. The CDR3 spans 14 residues. CDR3 in amino acids: CASSAQQGAYEQYF. For the CDR3, the DNA is TGTGCCAGCAGTGCGCAACAGGGGGCCTACGAGCAGTACTTC.

This clone came up once. This rearrangement joins TRBV11-2 to TRBJ1-5; D uncertain. V was trimmed by 4 bases and J by 9 bases, leaving 22 bases between them. CDR3 length equals 16 residues. Germline V gene lookup returns CDR1 SGHAT and CDR2 FQNNGV. DNA of the CDR3: TGTGCCAGCAGCTCTACACCCCGCGGCCGAGGCGGGCCCCAGCATTTT. Protein product: CASSSTPRGRGGPQHF.

This clone was detected once. This chain links TRBV7-9 with TRBJ1-1; tentatively, D is TRBD1 (5 bases). The CDR3 is 12 residues long. Trimming left V 9 bases short and J 11 bases short, with 19 bases between. Germline CDR1 and CDR2: SEHNR and FQNEAQ (reference sequence). This CDR3 reads CASTLYGGGAFF. Here the CDR3 DNA reads TGTGCCAGTACCCTCTATGGTGGGGGGGCTTTCTTT.

The V call is TRBV7-8, the J call TRBJ2-3; 11 nucleotides agree with TRBD1. With 4 bases clipped from V and 4 bases from J, the junction kept 1 base outside the gene matches. The CDR3 sequence is 14 residues long. Per the germline V gene, CDR1 is SGHVS and CDR2 is FQNEAQ. The CDR3 nucleotides read TGTGCCAGCAGCTCGGGACAGGGGGCAGATACGCAGTATTTT. This gives the protein CASSSGQGADTQYF.

This chain links TRBV11-3 with TRBJ2-1; no definite D call. The CDR3 runs to 14 residues. CDR1 and CDR2 (germline): SGHNT, YENEEA. Trimming took off 3 bases at V and 7 bases at J, with 13 bases between the two ends. The CDR3 DNA is TGTGCCAGCAGCTTTGGGCGGCTCGGAAATGAGCAGTTCTTC. It translates to CASSFGRLGNEQFF.